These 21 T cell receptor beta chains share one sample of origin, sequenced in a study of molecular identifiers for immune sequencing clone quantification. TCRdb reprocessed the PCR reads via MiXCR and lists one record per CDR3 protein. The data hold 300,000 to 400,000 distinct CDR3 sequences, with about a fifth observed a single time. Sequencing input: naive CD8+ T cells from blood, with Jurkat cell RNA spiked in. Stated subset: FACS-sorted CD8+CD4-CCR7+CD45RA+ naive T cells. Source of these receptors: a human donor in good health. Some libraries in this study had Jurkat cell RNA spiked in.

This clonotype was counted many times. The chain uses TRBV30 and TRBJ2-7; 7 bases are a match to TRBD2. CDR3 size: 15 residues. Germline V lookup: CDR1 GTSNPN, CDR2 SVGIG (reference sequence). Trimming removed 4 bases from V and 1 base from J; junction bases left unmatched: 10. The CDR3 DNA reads TGTGCCTGGAATGCCGTTGGCGGGGGATCCTACGAGCAGTACTTC. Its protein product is CAWNAVGGGSYEQYF.

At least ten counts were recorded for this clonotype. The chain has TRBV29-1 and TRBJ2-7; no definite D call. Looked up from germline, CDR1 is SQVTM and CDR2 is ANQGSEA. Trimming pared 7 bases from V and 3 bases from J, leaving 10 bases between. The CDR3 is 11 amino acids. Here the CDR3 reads CSAASNYEQYF. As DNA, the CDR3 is TGCAGCGCAGCATCTAACTACGAGCAGTACTTC.

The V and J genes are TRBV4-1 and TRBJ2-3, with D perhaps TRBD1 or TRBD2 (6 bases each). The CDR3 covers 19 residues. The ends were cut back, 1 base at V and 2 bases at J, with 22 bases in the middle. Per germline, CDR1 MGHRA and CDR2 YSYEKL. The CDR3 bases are TGCGCCAGCAGCCAAGGGGGGGCCGGAAAAACTTACCCCACAGATACGCAGTATTTT. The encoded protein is CASSQGGAGKTYPTDTQYF.

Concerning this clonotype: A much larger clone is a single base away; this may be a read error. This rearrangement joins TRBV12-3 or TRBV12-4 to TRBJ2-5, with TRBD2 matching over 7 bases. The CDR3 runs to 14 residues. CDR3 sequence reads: CASSFGGLKEAQYF. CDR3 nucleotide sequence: TGTGCCAGCAGTTTCGGGGGGTTGAAAGAGGCCCAGTACTTC.

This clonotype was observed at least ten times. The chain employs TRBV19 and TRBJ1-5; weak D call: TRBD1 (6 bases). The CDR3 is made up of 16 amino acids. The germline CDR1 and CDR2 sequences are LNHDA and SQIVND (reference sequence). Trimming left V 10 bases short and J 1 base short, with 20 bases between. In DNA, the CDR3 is TGTGCCACCATGACCGGGACAAGGGTAAGCAATCAGCCCCAGCATTTT. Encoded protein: CATMTGTRVSNQPQHF.

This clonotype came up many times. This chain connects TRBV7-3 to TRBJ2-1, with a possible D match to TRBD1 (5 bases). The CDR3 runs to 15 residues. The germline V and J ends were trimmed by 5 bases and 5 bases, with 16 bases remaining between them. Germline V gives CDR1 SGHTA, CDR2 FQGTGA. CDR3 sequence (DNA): TGTGCCAGCAGCCCCGCGGTCAGGGAAGACAATGAGCAGTTCTTC. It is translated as CASSPAVREDNEQFF.

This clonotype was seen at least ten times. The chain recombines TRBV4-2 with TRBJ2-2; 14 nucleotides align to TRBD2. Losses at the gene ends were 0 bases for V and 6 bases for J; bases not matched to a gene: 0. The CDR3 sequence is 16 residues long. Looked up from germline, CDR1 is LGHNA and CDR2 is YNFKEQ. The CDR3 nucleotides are TGTGCCAGCAGCCAAGAGGGACTAGCGGGAGCCGGGGAGCTGTTTTTT. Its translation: CASSQEGLAGAGELFF.

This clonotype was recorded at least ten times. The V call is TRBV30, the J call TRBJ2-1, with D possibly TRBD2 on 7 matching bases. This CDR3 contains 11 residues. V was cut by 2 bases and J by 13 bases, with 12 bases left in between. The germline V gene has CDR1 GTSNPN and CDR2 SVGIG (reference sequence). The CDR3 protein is CAWSPGGLQFF. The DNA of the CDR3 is TGTGCCTGGAGTCCGGGGGGCCTACAGTTCTTC.

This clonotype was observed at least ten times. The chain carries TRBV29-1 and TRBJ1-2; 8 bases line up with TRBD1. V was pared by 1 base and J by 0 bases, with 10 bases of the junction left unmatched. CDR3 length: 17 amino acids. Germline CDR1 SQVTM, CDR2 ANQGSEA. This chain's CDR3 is CSVEGDPGTGANYGYTF. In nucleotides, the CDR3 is TGCAGCGTTGAAGGGGATCCCGGGACAGGAGCTAACTATGGCTACACCTTC. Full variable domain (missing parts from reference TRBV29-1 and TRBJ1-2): SAVISQKPSRDICQRGTSLTIQCQVDSQVTMMFWYRQQPGQSLTLIATANQGSEATYESGFVIDKFPISRPNLTFSTLTVSNMSPEDSSIYLCSVEGDPGTGANYGYTFGSGTRLTVV.

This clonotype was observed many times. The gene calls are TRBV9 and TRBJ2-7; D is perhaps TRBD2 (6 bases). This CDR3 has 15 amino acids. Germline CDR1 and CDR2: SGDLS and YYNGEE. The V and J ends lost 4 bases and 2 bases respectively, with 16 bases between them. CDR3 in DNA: TGTGCCAGCAGCCCGGATGGGGGGAGTCCCTACGAGCAGTACTTC. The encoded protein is CASSPDGGSPYEQYF.

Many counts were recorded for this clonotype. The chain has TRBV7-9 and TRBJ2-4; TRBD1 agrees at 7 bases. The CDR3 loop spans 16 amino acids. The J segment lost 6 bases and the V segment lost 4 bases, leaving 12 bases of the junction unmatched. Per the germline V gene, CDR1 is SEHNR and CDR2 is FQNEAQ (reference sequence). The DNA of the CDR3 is TGTGCCAGCAGCTCTTCGACAGGGTATAGAAGAAACATTCAGTACTTC. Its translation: CASSSSTGYRRNIQYF.

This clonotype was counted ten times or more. The CDR3 DNA reads TGTGCCAGCAGTTATAGCGGACAAGAGACCCAGTACTTC. Translated, it gives CASSYSGQETQYF. The genes are TRBV27 and TRBJ2-5, with TRBD2 as a possible D gene (6 bases). The CDR3 sequence is 13 residues long. CDR1 and CDR2 (germline): MNHEY, SMNVEV (reference sequence). Trimming took 4 bases from V and 2 from J, leaving 8 bases between them.

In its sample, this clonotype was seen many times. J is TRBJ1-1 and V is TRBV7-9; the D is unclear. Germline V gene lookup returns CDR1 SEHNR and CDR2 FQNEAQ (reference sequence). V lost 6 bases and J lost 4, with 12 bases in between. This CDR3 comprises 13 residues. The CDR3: CASRSEEGTEAFF. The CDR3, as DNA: TGTGCCAGCAGATCAGAGGAGGGCACTGAAGCTTTCTTT.

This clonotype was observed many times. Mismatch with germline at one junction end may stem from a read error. The CDR3 nucleotides are TGTGCTAGCAGCTTAGCCGAGTCTTACGAGCAGTTCTTC. It is translated as CASSLAESYEQFF. The chain couples TRBV7-7 to TRBJ2-1; no clear D gene. CDR3 length equals 13 residues. Germline V lookup: CDR1 SSHAT, CDR2 FNYEAQ (reference sequence).

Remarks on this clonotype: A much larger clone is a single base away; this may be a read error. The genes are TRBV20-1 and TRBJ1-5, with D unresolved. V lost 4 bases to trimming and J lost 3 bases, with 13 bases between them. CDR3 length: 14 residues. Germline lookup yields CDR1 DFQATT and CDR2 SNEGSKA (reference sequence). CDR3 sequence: CSAIYLTDNQPQHF. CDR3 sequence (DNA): TGCAGTGCTATCTATCTTACGGACAATCAGCCCCAGCATTTT.

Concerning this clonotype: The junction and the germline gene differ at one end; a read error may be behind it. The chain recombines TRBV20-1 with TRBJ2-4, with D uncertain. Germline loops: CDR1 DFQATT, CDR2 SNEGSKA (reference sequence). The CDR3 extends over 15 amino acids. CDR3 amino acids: CSARDFGVSKNVQYF. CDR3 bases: TGCAGTGCTAGAGATTTTGGGGTTTCCAAAAACGTTCAGTATTTC.

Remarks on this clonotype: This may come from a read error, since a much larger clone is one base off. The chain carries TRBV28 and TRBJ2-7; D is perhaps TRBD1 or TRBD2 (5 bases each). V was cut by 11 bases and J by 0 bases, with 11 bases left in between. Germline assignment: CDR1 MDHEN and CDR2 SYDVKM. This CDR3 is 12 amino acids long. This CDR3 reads CAWGISSYEQYF. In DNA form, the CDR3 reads TGTGCCTGGGGGATTAGCTCCTACGAGCAGTACTTC.

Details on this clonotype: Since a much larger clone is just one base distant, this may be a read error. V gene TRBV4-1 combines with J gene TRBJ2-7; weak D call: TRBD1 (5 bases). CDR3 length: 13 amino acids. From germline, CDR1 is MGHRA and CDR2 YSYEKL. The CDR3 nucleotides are TGCGCCAGCAGCCACAGGGAATCCTACGGGCAGTACTTC. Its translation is CASSHRESYGQYF.

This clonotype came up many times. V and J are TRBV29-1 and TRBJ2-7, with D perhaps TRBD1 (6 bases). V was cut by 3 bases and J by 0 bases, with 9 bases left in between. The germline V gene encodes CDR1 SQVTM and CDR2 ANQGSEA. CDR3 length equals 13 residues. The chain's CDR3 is CSVDRGDSYEQYF. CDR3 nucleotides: TGCAGCGTTGACAGGGGCGACTCCTACGAGCAGTACTTC.

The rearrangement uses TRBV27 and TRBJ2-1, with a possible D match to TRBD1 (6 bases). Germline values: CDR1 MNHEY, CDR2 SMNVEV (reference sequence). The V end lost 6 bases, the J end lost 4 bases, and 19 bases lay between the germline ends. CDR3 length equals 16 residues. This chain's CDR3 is CASRLGGLEDYNEQFF. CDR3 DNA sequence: TGTGCCAGCAGACTAGGGGGATTGGAGGATTACAATGAGCAGTTCTTC.

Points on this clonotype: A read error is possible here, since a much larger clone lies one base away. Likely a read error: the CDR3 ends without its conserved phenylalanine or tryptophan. The CDR3 spells CATSSRNQPQHY. CDR3 DNA: TGTGCCACCAGCAGCAGGAATCAGCCCCAGCATTAT. The V and J genes are TRBV15 and TRBJ1-5; unclear D gene. Looked up from germline, CDR1 is LNHNV and CDR2 is YYDKDF (reference sequence). The V end was cut by 3 bases, the J end by 4 bases, with 4 bases between. The CDR3 loop spans 12 amino acids.